This entry lists 31 T cell receptor beta chains sequenced from one sample in a study of response to subunit inactivated influenza vaccine. TCRdb redid the calling of the RT-PCR reads with MiXCR, one entry per CDR3 protein. Of over 400,000 distinct CDR3 sequences in the sample, approximately 12% are singletons; the top ten hold under 15%. Source: PBMCs from blood, taken 35 to 45 days after vaccination. The receptors shown here come from a man aged 50 to 59 who received an inactivated influenza vaccine.

The chain recombines TRBV12-3 or TRBV12-4 with TRBJ1-2, with 8 bases aligning to TRBD1. CDR3 length: 16 amino acids. The V and J ends lost 1 base and 8 bases, in that order; junction bases with no gene match: 12. Written as DNA, the CDR3 is TGTGCCAGCAGTTTAGGCGGCAGGGGGCGCTTTCGAGGCTACACCTTC. Its protein is CASSLGGRGRFRGYTF.

This clonotype was observed many times. CDR3 sequence: CASSLMVVNTEAFF. CDR3 in DNA: TGTGCCAGCAGTTTAATGGTAGTGAACACTGAAGCTTTCTTT. V usage is TRBV12-3 or TRBV12-4 and J usage is TRBJ1-1; D remains unclear. Between the trimmed V and J ends, which lost 2 bases and 0 bases, there was a span of 7 bases. CDR3 size: 14 residues.

The V and J genes are TRBV7-9 and TRBJ2-1; possibly TRBD2 for D (6 bases). The CDR3 consists of 14 residues. Per germline, CDR1 SEHNR and CDR2 FQNEAQ (reference sequence). The germline V and J ends were trimmed by 2 bases and 7 bases, with 12 bases remaining between them. This chain's CDR3 is CASSLSTSLNEQFF. CDR3 nucleotides: TGTGCCAGCAGCTTATCCACTAGCTTAAATGAGCAGTTCTTC.

The chain joins TRBV15 to TRBJ2-7, with 9 bases that match TRBD1. Germline V gene data show CDR1 as LNHNV and CDR2 as YYDKDF (reference sequence). The V gene end was trimmed by 0 bases and the J gene end by 5 bases; junction bases not matched to a gene: 2. The CDR3 runs to 14 residues. CDR3 in amino acids: CATSREGTGNEQYF. CDR3 coding DNA: TGTGCCACCAGCAGAGAAGGGACAGGGAACGAGCAGTACTTC.

The V and J genes are TRBV6-2 or TRBV6-3 and TRBJ2-3; D is ambiguous. V dropped 1 base and J dropped 0 bases, with 11 bases sitting between them. In germline, CDR1 is MNHEY, CDR2 SVGEGT. CDR3 length equals 16 residues. CDR3 sequence: CASSYYQTVSTDTQYF. The CDR3, as DNA: TGTGCCAGCAGTTACTATCAGACTGTCAGCACAGATACGCAGTATTTT.

The J gene is TRBJ2-3, the V gene TRBV10-3; D not certain. The V gene lost 6 bases and the J gene lost 0 bases, with 13 bases spanning the gap. Germline CDR1 ENHRY, CDR2 SYGVKD. The CDR3 covers 15 residues. CDR3 protein: CAISQSLGSTDTQYF. In DNA, the CDR3 is TGTGCCATCAGCCAGAGTCTTGGCAGCACAGATACGCAGTATTTT.

This clonotype was seen a few times. The V and J genes are TRBV29-1 and TRBJ2-3; a weak D match, TRBD2 (6 bases). The germline gives CDR1 SQVTM, CDR2 ANQGSEA. Trimming stripped 7 bases from V and 1 base from J, with 18 bases between. The CDR3 loop spans 15 amino acids. The CDR3 sequence: CSGGVIGVGTDTQYF. The CDR3 region has the DNA TGCAGCGGCGGGGTGATAGGGGTTGGCACAGATACGCAGTATTTT.

The chain employs TRBV10-3 and TRBJ2-3; 9 bases are shared with TRBD2. Germline loops: CDR1 ENHRY, CDR2 SYGVKD. Trimming removed 0 bases from V and 4 bases from J; junction bases left unmatched: 2. The CDR3 length is 15 residues. The DNA for the CDR3 is TGTGCCATCAGTGAGTCCGGCGGGGGGGCAGATACGCAGTATTTT. Translated: CAISESGGGADTQYF.

This chain uses TRBV6-1 with TRBJ2-4; D is possibly TRBD2 (5 bases). This CDR3 contains 17 residues. Germline assignment: CDR1 MNHNS and CDR2 SASEGT. Trimming removed 6 bases from V and 0 bases from J, with 18 bases in between. CDR3: CASSLAGRGLAKNIQYF. The CDR3 DNA follows: TGTGCCAGCAGCCTTGCAGGCCGAGGGCTAGCCAAAAACATTCAGTACTTC.

This chain uses TRBV18 with TRBJ2-5; D unresolved. Trimming shortened V by 3 bases and J by 1 base, and 12 bases separated the two germline ends. The CDR3 spans 15 residues. The V gene's germline CDR1 is KGHSH and CDR2 LQKENI. The CDR3 here is CASSPRPPSQETQYF. The CDR3 coding sequence is TGTGCCAGCTCACCCCGGCCGCCCTCCCAAGAGACCCAGTACTTC. Variable domain in full (rest from reference TRBV18 and TRBJ2-5): NAGVMQNPRHLVRRRGQEARLRCSPMKGHSHVYWYRQLPEEGLKFMVYLQKENIIDESGMPKERFSAEFPKEGPSILRIQQVVRGDSAAYFCASSPRPPSQETQYFGPGTRLLVL.

This clonotype showed up just a few times. The chain is built from TRBV12-3 or TRBV12-4 and TRBJ2-2, with TRBD2 matching over 8 bases. The CDR3 is 16 amino acids. V was clipped by 5 bases and J by 3 bases; unmatched bases: 8. CDR3 residues: CASSLPRRGDTGELFF. Here the CDR3 DNA reads TGTGCCAGCAGTCTCCCTAGGCGGGGGGACACCGGGGAGCTGTTTTTT.

The chain has TRBV12-3 or TRBV12-4 and TRBJ1-4, with a possible D match to TRBD1 (5 bases). V lost 1 base and J 5 bases, leaving 11 bases between the germline ends. CDR3 size: 15 residues. The CDR3 DNA follows: TGTGCCAGCAGTTTAGGGGACGGGAAAAATGAAAAACTGTTTTTT. Translating it yields CASSLGDGKNEKLFF.

This clonotype has a count of ten or more. The chain has TRBV5-1 and TRBJ2-6; no firm D call. V was trimmed by 0 bases and J by 2 bases, leaving 3 bases between them. Germline loops: CDR1 SGHRS, CDR2 YFSETQ. CDR3 length equals 14 residues. CDR3 loop: CASSLGTGANVLTF. In DNA form, the CDR3 reads TGCGCCAGCAGCTTGGGAACTGGGGCCAACGTCCTGACTTTC.

The DNA for the CDR3 is TGCGCCAGCAGCTTGGTTCCAGGGACCTATGGCTACACCTTC. Residues: CASSLVPGTYGYTF. The chain joins TRBV5-1 to TRBJ1-2; D perhaps matches TRBD1 (5 bases). The CDR3 has 14 residues. Germline V lookup: CDR1 SGHRS, CDR2 YFSETQ. V was trimmed by 0 bases and J by 4 bases, leaving 10 bases between them.

Of note for this clonotype: One end of the junction does not line up with germline, which may come from a read error. This chain connects TRBV6-5 to TRBJ1-5; a weak D match, TRBD1 (6 bases). CDR1 is MNHEY and CDR2 is SVGAGI in the germline V gene. The CDR3 spans 14 residues. CDR3 amino acids: CASSNSGGNQPQHF. Written as DNA, the CDR3 is TGTGCCAGCAGTAACTCAGGGGGCAATCAGCCCCAGCATTTT.

This clonotype was seen a handful of times. The rearrangement joins TRBV28 to TRBJ2-5; 13 bases map to TRBD2. Trimming took 10 bases from V and 4 from J; bases not matched to a gene: 6. This CDR3 is built from 14 residues. Germline CDR1 MDHEN, CDR2 SYDVKM. The CDR3 region is CATGGLAGVETQYF. The CDR3 bases are TGTGCCACTGGTGGACTAGCGGGAGTAGAGACCCAGTACTTC. Full variable domain (remainder filled in from reference TRBV28 and TRBJ2-5): DVKVTQSSRYLVKRTGEKVFLECVQDMDHENMFWYRQDPGLGLRLIYFSYDVKMKEKGDIPEGYSVSREKKERFSLILESASTNQTSMYLCATGGLAGVETQYFGPGTRLLVL.

This clonotype appeared a few times. This sequence joins TRBV3-1 and TRBJ2-1; TRBD2 matches 11 bases. Germline V lookup: CDR1 LGHDT, CDR2 YNNKEL (reference sequence). With V trimmed by 4 bases and J by 12 bases, 14 bases remained unmatched. The CDR3 consists of 16 residues. The DNA for the CDR3 is TGTGCCAGCAGCCCACTAGCGGGAGTTTTGAGGAAGGGGCAGTTCTTC. Translated, it gives CASSPLAGVLRKGQFF.

The V and J genes are TRBV5-8 and TRBJ2-2; D gene ambiguous. From germline, CDR1 is SGHTS and CDR2 YDEGEE. V was clipped by 3 bases and J by 0 bases, with 9 bases between them. The CDR3 spans 15 residues. DNA of the CDR3: TGTGCCAGCAGCTCGACGTATACGAACACCGGGGAGCTGTTTTTT. Amino acids: CASSSTYTNTGELFF.

V gene TRBV15 combines with J gene TRBJ2-1; 8 bases match TRBD2. Germline lookup yields CDR1 LNHNV and CDR2 YYDKDF (reference sequence). Trimming cost V 7 bases and J 7 bases; bases outside gene matches: 12. This CDR3 is 15 amino acids long. DNA of the CDR3: TGTGCCACCAACGTCCTAGCGGGCCGGGGTAATGAGCAGTTCTTC. Translating it yields CATNVLAGRGNEQFF.

This clonotype was recorded once. The junction departs from the called germline gene at one end, perhaps through a read error. The J gene is TRBJ2-3, the V gene TRBV3-1, with 9 bases that match TRBD2. Germline CDR1 LGHDT, CDR2 YNNKEL (reference sequence). This CDR3 comprises 14 residues. CDR3 loop: CTSSLGLATDTQYF. In DNA form, the CDR3 reads TGTACCAGCAGCCTGGGACTAGCCACAGATACGCAGTATTTT.

This clonotype was recorded a few times. The gene calls are TRBV25-1 and TRBJ2-1; 7 bases agree with TRBD1. Germline V gives CDR1 MGHDK, CDR2 SYGVNS. V was clipped by 6 bases and J by 5 bases; unmatched bases: 10. The CDR3 length is 15 residues. DNA of the CDR3: TGTGCCAGCAGCCACAGAGGACAGGTCGACAATGAGCAGTTCTTC. Amino acid sequence: CASSHRGQVDNEQFF.

This clonotype was detected many times. The rearrangement joins TRBV12-3 or TRBV12-4 to TRBJ2-3; D not resolved. The CDR3 has 13 residues. V was cut by 3 bases and J by 0 bases, with 4 bases left in between. CDR3 DNA sequence: TGTGCCAGCAGTTTCGAGAGCACAGATACGCAGTATTTT. Its protein product is CASSFESTDTQYF.

The V gene is TRBV6-6, the J gene TRBJ2-7; 8 bases are a match to TRBD1. Germline V gives CDR1 MNHNY, CDR2 SVGAGI (reference sequence). The CDR3 is 15 residues long. V gave up 3 bases and J gave up 1 base; unmatched junction bases: 5. The CDR3 spells CASSYPGQESYEQYF. In nucleotides, the CDR3 is TGTGCCAGCAGTTATCCGGGACAGGAATCCTACGAGCAGTACTTC.

V gene TRBV12-3 or TRBV12-4 combines with J gene TRBJ2-1; 9 nucleotides match TRBD1. The CDR3 is 15 residues long. The V segment lost 6 bases and the J segment 4 bases; nucleotides outside the gene matches: 7. CDR3 in amino acids: CASRRPGTGYNEQFF. CDR3 sequence (DNA): TGTGCCAGCAGACGTCCCGGGACAGGGTACAATGAGCAGTTCTTC.

A remark on this clonotype: A read error is possible here, since a much larger clone lies one base away. The conserved phenylalanine or tryptophan is not found at the CDR3 terminus, so this likely reflects a read error. This chain links TRBV20-1 with TRBJ2-4; D perhaps matches TRBD2 (6 bases). The CDR3 runs 15 residues. From germline, CDR1 is DFQATT and CDR2 SNEGSKA (reference sequence). Trimming stripped 3 bases from V and 6 bases from J, with 18 bases between. This CDR3 reads CSARGDLVTANIQYL. CDR3 nucleotides: TGCAGTGCTAGGGGGGACTTAGTAACAGCAAACATTCAGTACTTA.

This chain uses TRBV12-3 or TRBV12-4 with TRBJ2-2, with D tentatively TRBD1 (5 bases). The ends were cut back, 3 bases at V and 4 bases at J, with 9 bases in the middle. This CDR3 has 14 residues. CDR3 region: CASSLGPSTGELFF. CDR3 coding DNA: TGTGCCAGCAGTTTGGGGCCCTCCACCGGGGAGCTGTTTTTT.

Notes on this clonotype: A clone one base away is much larger, so this may be a read error. This chain links TRBV20-1 with TRBJ2-5, with D tentatively TRBD2 (7 bases). V was clipped by 6 bases and J by 5 bases, with 16 bases between them. The CDR3 is 13 amino acids. Germline V CDR1 and CDR2: DFQATT, SNEGSKA (reference sequence). CDR3 in amino acids: CSASLAGAETQYF. CDR3 nucleotide sequence: TGCAGTGCCAGTTTGGCGGGGGCGGAGACCCAGTACTTC.

In this sample, this clonotype turned up a few times. The CDR3 region has the DNA TGCGCCAGCAGCTCGGGTGGGGCGGTTGAGCAGTTCTTC. Translation gives CASSSGGAVEQFF. The rearrangement uses TRBV5-1 and TRBJ2-1; D possibly corresponds to TRBD1 (5 bases). The V gene lost 3 bases and the J gene lost 9 bases, with 13 bases spanning the gap. CDR3 length equals 13 residues. Germline V gives CDR1 SGHRS, CDR2 YFSETQ.

This chain links TRBV20-1 with TRBJ1-5; D may be TRBD1 (6 bases). Trimming took 5 bases from V and 7 from J, leaving 15 bases between them. The CDR3 totals 13 residues. Germline CDR1 is DFQATT and CDR2 is SNEGSKA (reference sequence). The CDR3 DNA reads TGCAGTGCTGAGAAACAGGGTAACCAGCCCCAGCATTTT. Protein product: CSAEKQGNQPQHF.

The chain couples TRBV2 to TRBJ1-5; 8 bases line up with TRBD1. The germline V gene has CDR1 SNHLY and CDR2 FYNNEI. The CDR3 contains 15 residues. Germline trimming cut 5 bases from V and 0 bases from J; bases unmatched to any gene: 3. CDR3 sequence reads: CASSKDRASNQPQHF. In nucleotides, the CDR3 is TGTGCCAGCAGTAAGGACAGGGCTAGCAATCAGCCCCAGCATTTT.

This clonotype was counted ten times or more. The chain couples TRBV7-2 to TRBJ2-2; D is uncertain. The germline CDR1 and CDR2 sequences are SGHTA and FQGNSA. The CDR3 consists of 15 residues. With 1 base removed from V and 0 bases from J, the gap between germline ends came to 6 bases. As DNA, the CDR3 is TGTGCCAGCAGCTTAGTCCCGGCGAACACCGGGGAGCTGTTTTTT. Translation gives CASSLVPANTGELFF.